The 3 T cell receptor beta chains below all came from one sample that was sequenced in a study of blood T cell repertoires in COVID-19. Sequencing used immunoSEQ multiplex PCR; TCRdb keeps in-frame clones, though not all of them. The table records hundreds of thousands of clones, around 88% of them present only once. The sample comprised peripheral blood. These receptors came from a woman younger than 45 who had recovered from COVID-19.

This chain joins TRBV9 and TRBJ2-2; D remains ambiguous. V was clipped by 1 base and J by 0 bases, with 10 bases between them. CDR1 is SGDLS and CDR2 is YYNGEE in the germline V gene. CDR3 length: 16 amino acids. CDR3: CASSVRARSNTGELFF. The CDR3 coding sequence is TGTGCCAGCAGCGTACGAGCTAGGTCGAACACCGGGGAGCTGTTTTTT.

V is TRBV5-1 and J is TRBJ2-1; 7 bases map to TRBD2. Trimming at V came to 1 base and at J to 5 bases, leaving 12 bases not matched to a gene. The CDR3 totals 17 residues. Germline V gives CDR1 SGHRS, CDR2 YFSETQ. The chain's CDR3 is CASSLNKLATDDNEQFF. In nucleotides, the CDR3 is TGCGCCAGCAGCTTGAACAAACTAGCGACGGACGACAATGAGCAGTTCTTC.

The chain joins TRBV6-5 to TRBJ2-1; TRBD2 is a possible D gene (7 bases). Trimming removed 6 bases from V and 6 bases from J, with 18 bases in between. The CDR3 runs to 15 residues. Germline CDR1 is MNHEY and CDR2 is SVGAGI. Here the CDR3 DNA reads TGTGCCAGCAGGGGACGGGGGGCCAGTAGCAATGAGCAGTTCTTC. It encodes CASRGRGASSNEQFF.